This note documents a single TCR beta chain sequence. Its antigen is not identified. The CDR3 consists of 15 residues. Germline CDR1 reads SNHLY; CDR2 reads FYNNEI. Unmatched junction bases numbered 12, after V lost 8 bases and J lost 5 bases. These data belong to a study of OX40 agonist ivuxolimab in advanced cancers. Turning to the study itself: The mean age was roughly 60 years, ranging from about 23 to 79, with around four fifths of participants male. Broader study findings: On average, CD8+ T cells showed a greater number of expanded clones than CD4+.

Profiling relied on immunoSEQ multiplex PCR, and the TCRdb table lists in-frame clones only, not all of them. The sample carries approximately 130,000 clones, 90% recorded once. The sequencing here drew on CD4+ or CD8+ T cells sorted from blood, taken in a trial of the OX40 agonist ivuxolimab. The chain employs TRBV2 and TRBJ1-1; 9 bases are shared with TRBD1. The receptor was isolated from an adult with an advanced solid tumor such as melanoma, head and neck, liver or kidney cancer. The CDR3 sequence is CASPPRQGVRTEAFF. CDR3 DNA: TGTGCCAGCCCACCCCGACAGGGGGTCAGAACTGAAGCTTTCTTT.